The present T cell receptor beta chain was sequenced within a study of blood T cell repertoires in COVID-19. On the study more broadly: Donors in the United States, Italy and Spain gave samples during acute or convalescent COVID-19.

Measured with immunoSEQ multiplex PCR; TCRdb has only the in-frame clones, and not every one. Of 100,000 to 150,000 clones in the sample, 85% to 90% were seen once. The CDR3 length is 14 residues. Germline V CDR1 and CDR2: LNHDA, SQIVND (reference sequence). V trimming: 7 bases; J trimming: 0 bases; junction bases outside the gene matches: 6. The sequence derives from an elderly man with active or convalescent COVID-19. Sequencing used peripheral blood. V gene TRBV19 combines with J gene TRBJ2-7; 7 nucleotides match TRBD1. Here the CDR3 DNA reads TGTGCCAGTACCTCGACAGGGAGCTCCTACGAGCAGTACTTC. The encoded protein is CASTSTGSSYEQYF.